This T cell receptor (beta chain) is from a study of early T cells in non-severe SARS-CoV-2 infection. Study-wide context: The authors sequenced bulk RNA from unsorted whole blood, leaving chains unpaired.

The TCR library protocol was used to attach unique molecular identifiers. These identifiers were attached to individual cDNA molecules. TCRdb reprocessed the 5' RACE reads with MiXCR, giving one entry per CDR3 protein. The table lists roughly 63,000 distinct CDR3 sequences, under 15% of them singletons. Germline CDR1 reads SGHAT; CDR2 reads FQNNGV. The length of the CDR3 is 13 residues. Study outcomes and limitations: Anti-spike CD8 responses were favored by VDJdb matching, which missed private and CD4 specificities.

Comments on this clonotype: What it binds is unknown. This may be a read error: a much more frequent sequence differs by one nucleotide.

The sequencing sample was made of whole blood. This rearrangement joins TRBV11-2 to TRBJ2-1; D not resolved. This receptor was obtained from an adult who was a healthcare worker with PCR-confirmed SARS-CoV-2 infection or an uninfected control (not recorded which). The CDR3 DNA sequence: TGTGTCAGCAGCTTAGCTACCCCCAGGGAGCAGTTCTTC. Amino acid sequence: CVSSLATPREQFF.